This TCR beta chain was captured in a study of shared clonotypes between healthy human individuals. Points from the study as a whole: In contrast to clonotypes shared by all four donors, non-shared clonotypes had lower generation probabilities. The rarefaction results pointed to incomplete sorted-subset sequencing despite large depth. Estimated richness values were generally larger in naive subsets than in memory subsets. Several donors shared about 4.8% of their naive CD4 clonotypes.

Comment on this clone: Its antigen is not identified.

Profiled with immunoSEQ multiplex PCR; TCRdb holds only in-frame clones, not every one. Of some 1 million clones in the sample, about 77% are singletons; the top ten hold about 1.5%. The CDR3 totals 13 residues. The germline V and J ends were trimmed by 1 base and 9 bases, with 13 bases remaining between them. CDR1 and CDR2 from the germline V gene are PRHDT and FYEKMQ (reference sequence). The receptor was derived from a man aged 18 to 35 in good health. The genes are TRBV13 and TRBJ2-7, with D perhaps TRBD1 or TRBD2 (5 bases each). The sequenced sample consisted of memory CD4+ T cells sorted from blood. Stated subset: CD45RA-negative fraction. CDR3 nucleotide sequence: TGTGCCAGCAGCTTAGAAGAGGGGACGAGGCAGTACTTC. Translation gives CASSLEEGTRQYF.